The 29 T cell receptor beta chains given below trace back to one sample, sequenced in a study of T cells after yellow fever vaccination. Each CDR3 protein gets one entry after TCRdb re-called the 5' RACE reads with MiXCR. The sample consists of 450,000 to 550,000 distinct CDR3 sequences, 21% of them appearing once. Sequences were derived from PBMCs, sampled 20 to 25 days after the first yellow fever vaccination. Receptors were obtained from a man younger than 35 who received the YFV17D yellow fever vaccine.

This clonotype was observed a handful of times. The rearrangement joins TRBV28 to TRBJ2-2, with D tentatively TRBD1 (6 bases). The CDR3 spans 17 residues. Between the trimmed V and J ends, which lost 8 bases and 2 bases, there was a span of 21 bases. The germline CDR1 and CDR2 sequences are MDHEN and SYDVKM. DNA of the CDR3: TGTGCCAGCCGCAGTTTAGCAGGGGCTAAAAACACCGGGGAGCTGTTTTTT. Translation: CASRSLAGAKNTGELFF.

CDR3 in amino acids: CASSPAGTSGPQKTQYF. The DNA of the CDR3 is TGTGCCAGCAGCCCAGCGGGCACTAGCGGCCCCCAGAAGACCCAGTACTTC. This rearrangement joins TRBV7-2 to TRBJ2-5; TRBD2 matches at 8 bases. CDR3 size: 17 residues. Trimming removed 5 bases from V and 6 bases from J; junction bases left unmatched: 17. The V gene's germline CDR1 is SGHTA and CDR2 FQGNSA. The full variable domain, rest sourced from reference TRBV7-2 and TRBJ2-5, is GAGVSQSPSNKVTEKGKDVELRCDPISGHTALYWYRQSLGQGLEFLIYFQGNSAPDKSGLPSDRFSAERTGGSVSTLTIQRTQQEDSAVYLCASSPAGTSGPQKTQYFGPGTRLLVL.

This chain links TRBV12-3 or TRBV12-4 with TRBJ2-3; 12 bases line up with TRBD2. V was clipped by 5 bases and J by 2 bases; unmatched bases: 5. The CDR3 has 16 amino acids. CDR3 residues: CASSLTSGGLTDTQYF. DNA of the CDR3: TGTGCCAGCAGTCTGACTAGCGGGGGCCTCACAGATACGCAGTATTTT.

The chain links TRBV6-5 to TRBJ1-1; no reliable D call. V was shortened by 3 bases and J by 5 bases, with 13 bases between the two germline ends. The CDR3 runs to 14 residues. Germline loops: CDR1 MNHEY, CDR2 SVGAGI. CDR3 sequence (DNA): TGTGCCAGCAGTTATGAGGGTATGAGGACTGAAGCTTTCTTT. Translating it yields CASSYEGMRTEAFF.

CDR3 region: CASSVGTVTRETQYF. CDR3 nucleotides: TGTGCCAGCAGCGTGGGGACTGTGACGAGGGAGACCCAGTACTTC. This rearrangement joins TRBV9 to TRBJ2-5; a weak D match, TRBD2 (6 bases). The CDR3 spans 15 residues. Trimming shortened V by 2 bases and J by 5 bases, and 16 bases separated the two germline ends. Germline V CDR1 and CDR2: SGDLS, YYNGEE.

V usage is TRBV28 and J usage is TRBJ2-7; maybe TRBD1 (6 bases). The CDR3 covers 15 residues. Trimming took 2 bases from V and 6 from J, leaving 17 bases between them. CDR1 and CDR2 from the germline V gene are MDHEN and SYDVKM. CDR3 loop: CASSLTGFGWGEQYV. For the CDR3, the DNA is TGTGCCAGCAGTTTAACAGGGTTTGGTTGGGGCGAGCAGTACGTC.

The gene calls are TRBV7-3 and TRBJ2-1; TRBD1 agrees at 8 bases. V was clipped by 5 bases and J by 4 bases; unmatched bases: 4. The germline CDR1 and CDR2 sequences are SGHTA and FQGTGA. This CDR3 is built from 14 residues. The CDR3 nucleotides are TGTGCCAGCAGCGACAGGGGACCGTACAATGAGCAGTTCTTC. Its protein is CASSDRGPYNEQFF.

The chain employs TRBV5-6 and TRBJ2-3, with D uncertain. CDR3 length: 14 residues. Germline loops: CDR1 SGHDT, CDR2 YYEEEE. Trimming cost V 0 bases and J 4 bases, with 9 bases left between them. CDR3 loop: CASSLDWGSDTQYF. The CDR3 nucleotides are TGTGCCAGCAGCTTGGATTGGGGATCAGATACGCAGTATTTT.

The CDR3 DNA is TGTGCCAGTATCGAGTTGGGGGGACAGGGGCAGACTGAAGCTTTCTTT. Its translation: CASIELGGQGQTEAFF. The chain uses TRBV19 and TRBJ1-1, with 10 positions matching TRBD1. The CDR3 has 16 residues. V was clipped by 7 bases and J by 5 bases; unmatched bases: 13. CDR1 is LNHDA and CDR2 is SQIVND in the germline V gene (reference sequence). The full variable domain, in which reference TRBV19 and TRBJ1-1 provide the parts outside the CDR3, is DGGITQSPKYLFRKEGQNVTLSCEQNLNHDAMYWYRQDPGQGLRLIYYSQIVNDFQKGDIAEGYSVSREKKESFPLTVTSAQKNPTAFYLCASIELGGQGQTEAFFGQGTRLTVV.

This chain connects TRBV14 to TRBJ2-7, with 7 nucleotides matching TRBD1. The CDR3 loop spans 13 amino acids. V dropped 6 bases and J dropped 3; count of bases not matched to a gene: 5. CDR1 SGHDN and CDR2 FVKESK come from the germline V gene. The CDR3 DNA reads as TGTGCCAGCAGTCGACAGGGCTTCTACGAGCAGTACTTC. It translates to CASSRQGFYEQYF.

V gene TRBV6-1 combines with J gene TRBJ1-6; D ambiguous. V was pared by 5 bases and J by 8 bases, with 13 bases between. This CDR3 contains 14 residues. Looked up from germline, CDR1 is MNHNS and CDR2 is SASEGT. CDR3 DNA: TGTGCCAGCAGTACGGACCTAGGGTATTCACCCCTCCACTTT. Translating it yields CASSTDLGYSPLHF.

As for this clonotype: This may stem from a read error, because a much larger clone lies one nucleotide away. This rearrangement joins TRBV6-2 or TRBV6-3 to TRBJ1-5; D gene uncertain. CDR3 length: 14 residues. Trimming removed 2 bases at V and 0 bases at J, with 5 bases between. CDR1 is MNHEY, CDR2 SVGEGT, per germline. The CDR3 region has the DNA TGTGCCAGCAGTTACGCGGGTAGCAATCAGCCCCAGCATTTT. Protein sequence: CASSYAGSNQPQHF.

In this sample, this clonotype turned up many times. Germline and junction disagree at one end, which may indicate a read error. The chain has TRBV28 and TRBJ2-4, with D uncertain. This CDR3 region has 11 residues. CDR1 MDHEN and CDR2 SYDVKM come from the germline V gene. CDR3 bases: TGTGCCAGCAGTTCCAACAACATTCAGTACTTC. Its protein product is CASSSNNIQYF.

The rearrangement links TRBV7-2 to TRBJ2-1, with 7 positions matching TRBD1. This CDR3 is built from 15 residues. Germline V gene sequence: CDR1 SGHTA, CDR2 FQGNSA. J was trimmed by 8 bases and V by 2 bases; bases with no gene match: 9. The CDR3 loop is CASSLIGEGAYEQFF. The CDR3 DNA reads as TGTGCCAGCAGCTTAATCGGTGAGGGGGCCTATGAGCAGTTCTTC.

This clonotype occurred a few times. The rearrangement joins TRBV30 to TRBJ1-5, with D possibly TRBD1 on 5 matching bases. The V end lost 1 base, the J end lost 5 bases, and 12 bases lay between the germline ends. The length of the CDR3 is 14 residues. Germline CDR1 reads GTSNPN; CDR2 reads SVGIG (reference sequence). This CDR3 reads CAWSALQGDQPQHF. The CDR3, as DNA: TGTGCCTGGAGTGCCCTTCAAGGGGATCAGCCCCAGCATTTT. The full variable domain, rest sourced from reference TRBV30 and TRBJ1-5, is SQTIHQWPATLVQPVGSPLSLECTVEGTSNPNLYWYRQAAGRGLQLLFYSVGIGQISSEVPQNLSASRPQDRQFILSSKKLLLSDSGFYLCAWSALQGDQPQHFGDGTRLSIL.

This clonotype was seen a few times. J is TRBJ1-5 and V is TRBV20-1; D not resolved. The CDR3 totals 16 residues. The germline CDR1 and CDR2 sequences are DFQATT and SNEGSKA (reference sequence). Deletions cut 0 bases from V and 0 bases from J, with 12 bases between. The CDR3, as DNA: TGCAGTGCTAGAGACAGGACGGGAAATAGCAATCAGCCCCAGCATTTT. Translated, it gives CSARDRTGNSNQPQHF.

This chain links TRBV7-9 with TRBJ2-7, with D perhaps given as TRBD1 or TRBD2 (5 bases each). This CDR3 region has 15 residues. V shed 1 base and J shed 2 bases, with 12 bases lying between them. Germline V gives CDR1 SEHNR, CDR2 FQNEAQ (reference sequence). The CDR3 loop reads CASSLVIGGPYEQYF. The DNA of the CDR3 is TGTGCCAGCAGCTTAGTCATTGGGGGACCCTACGAGCAGTACTTC. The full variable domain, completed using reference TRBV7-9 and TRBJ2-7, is DTGVSQNPRHKITKRGQNVTFRCDPISEHNRLYWYRQTLGQGPEFLTYFQNEAQLEKSRLLSDRFSAERPKGSFSTLEIQRTEQGDSAMYLCASSLVIGGPYEQYFGPGTRLTVT.

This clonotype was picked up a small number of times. The CDR3 coding sequence is TGCGCCAGCAGCCAAGGCCGCCCCGGACAGGGATGGCAGCCCCAGCATTTT. The encoded protein is CASSQGRPGQGWQPQHF. This chain uses TRBV4-1 with TRBJ1-5; 8 nucleotides agree with TRBD1. The germline CDR1 and CDR2 sequences are MGHRA and YSYEKL. CDR3 length equals 17 residues. V was clipped by 1 base and J by 7 bases; unmatched bases: 12.

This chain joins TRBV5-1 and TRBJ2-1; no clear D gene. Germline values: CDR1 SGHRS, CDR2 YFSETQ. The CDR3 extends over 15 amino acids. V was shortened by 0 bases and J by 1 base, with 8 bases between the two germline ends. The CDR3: CASSLGIWSYNEQFF. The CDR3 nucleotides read TGCGCCAGCAGCTTGGGAATCTGGTCCTACAATGAGCAGTTCTTC. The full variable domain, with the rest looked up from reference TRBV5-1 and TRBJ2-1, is KAGVTQTPRYLIKTRGQQVTLSCSPISGHRSVSWYQQTPGQGLQFLFEYFSETQRNKGNFPGRFSGRQFSNSRSEMNVSTLELGDSALYLCASSLGIWSYNEQFFGPGTRLTVL.

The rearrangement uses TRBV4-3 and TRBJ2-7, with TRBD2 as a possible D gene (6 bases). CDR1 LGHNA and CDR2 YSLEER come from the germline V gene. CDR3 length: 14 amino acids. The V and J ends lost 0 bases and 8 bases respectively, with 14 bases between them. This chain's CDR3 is CASSQDLGGGKQYV. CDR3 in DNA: TGCGCCAGCAGCCAAGATCTCGGGGGAGGAAAGCAGTACGTC.

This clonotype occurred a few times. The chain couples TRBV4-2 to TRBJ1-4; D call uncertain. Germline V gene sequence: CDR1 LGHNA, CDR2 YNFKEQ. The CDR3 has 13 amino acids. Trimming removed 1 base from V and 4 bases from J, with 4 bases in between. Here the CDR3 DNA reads TGTGCCAGCAGCCAAGCGGGTAATGAAAAACTGTTTTTT. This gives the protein CASSQAGNEKLFF.

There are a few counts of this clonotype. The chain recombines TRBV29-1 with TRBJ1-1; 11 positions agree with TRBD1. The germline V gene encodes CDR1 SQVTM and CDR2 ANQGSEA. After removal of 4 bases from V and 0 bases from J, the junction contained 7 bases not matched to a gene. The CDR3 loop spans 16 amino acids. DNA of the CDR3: TGCAGCGTTGTCTGGGACAGGGGGTTCATGAACACTGAAGCTTTCTTT. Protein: CSVVWDRGFMNTEAFF.

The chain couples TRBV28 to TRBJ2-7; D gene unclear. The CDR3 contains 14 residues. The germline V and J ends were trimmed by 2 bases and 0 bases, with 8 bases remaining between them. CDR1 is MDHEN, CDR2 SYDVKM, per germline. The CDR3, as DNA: TGTGCCAGCAGTTTAATGGGAAGCTCCTACGAGCAGTACGTC. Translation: CASSLMGSSYEQYV.

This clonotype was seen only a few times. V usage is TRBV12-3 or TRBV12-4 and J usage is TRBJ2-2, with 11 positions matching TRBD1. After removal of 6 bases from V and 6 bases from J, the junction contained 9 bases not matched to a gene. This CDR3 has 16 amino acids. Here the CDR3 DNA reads TGTGCCAGCAGCAGGACAGGGGGCGATGACGCCGGGGAGCTGTTTTTT. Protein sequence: CASSRTGGDDAGELFF.

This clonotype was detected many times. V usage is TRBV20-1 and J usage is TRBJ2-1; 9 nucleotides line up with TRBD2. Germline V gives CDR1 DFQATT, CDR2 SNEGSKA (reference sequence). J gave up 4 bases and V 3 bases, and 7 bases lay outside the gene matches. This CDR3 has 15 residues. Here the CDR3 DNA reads TGCAGTGCTAGTCGGCTAGCGGGGAGGTACAATGAGCAGTTCTTC. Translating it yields CSASRLAGRYNEQFF.

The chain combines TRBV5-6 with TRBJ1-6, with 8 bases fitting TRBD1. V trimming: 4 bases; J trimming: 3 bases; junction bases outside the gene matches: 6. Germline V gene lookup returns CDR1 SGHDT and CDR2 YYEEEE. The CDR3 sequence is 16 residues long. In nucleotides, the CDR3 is TGTGCCAGCAGCCTGGACAGGGACAACTATAATTCACCCCTCCACTTT. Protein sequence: CASSLDRDNYNSPLHF.

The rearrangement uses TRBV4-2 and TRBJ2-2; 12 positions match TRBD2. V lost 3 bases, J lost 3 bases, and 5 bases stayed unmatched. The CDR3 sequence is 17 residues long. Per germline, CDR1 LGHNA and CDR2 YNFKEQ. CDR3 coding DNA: TGTGCCAGCAGCCACCGACTAGCGGGGGATGACACCGGGGAGCTGTTTTTT. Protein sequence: CASSHRLAGDDTGELFF.

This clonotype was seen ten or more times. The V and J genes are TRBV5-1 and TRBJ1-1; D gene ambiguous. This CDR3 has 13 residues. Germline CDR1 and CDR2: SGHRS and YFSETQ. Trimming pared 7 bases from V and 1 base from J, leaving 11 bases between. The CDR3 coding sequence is TGCGCCAGCCGCGTGGGGTGGAACACTGAAGCTTTCTTT. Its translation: CASRVGWNTEAFF.

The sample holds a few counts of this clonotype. This CDR3 is CASSQAAYSAYEQYF. CDR3 sequence (DNA): TGCGCCAGCAGCCAAGCGGCGTACAGCGCCTACGAGCAGTACTTC. The J gene is TRBJ2-7, the V gene TRBV4-1; D unclear. From germline, CDR1 is MGHRA and CDR2 YSYEKL. The germline V and J ends were trimmed by 1 base and 2 bases, with 12 bases remaining between them. This CDR3 has 15 residues.